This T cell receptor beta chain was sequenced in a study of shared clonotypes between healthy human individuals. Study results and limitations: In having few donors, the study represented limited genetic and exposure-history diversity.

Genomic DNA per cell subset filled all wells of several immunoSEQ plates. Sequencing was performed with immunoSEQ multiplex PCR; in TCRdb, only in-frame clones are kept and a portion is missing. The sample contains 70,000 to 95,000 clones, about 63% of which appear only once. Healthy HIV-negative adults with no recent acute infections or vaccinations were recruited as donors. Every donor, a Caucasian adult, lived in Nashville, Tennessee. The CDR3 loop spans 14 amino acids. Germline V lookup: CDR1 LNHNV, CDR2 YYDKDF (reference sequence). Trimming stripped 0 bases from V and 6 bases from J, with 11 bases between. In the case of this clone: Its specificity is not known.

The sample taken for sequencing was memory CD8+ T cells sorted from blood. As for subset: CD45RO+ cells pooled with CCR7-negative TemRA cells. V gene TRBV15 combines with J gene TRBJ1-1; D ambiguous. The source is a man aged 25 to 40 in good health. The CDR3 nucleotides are TGTGCCACCAGCAGAGATGAGGGTTCCGCTGAAGCTTTCTTT. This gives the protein CATSRDEGSAEAFF.